This T cell receptor beta chain was recovered during a study of shared clonotypes between healthy human individuals. Study-level points and caveats: Tissues were not sampled, only blood, and their repertoires likely differ. Richness estimates generally favored naive over memory subsets.

The V end was cut by 1 base, the J end by 1 base, with 7 bases between. CDR3 length: 14 amino acids. Germline CDR1 is MGHRA and CDR2 is YSYEKL. Over several immunoSEQ plates, each subset's genomic DNA was distributed in even portions. This table comes from immunoSEQ multiplex PCR, and its TCRdb copy is limited to in-frame clones, with some not included. The sample lists more than 850,000 clones, approximately 80% occurring once. This clone was counted ten times or more. Its antigen is unidentified. Other DNA sequences within the sample encode an identical CDR3. The rearrangement links TRBV4-1 to TRBJ1-2; D remains ambiguous. The specimen was memory CD4+ T cells from PBMCs. Subset: CD45RA-negative fraction. The TCR sequence derives from a man younger than 35 in good health. Some clones in this sample may be carry-over from other donors' samples. The CDR3: CASSQGSGNYGYTF. The CDR3 nucleotides read TGCGCCAGCAGCCAAGGTTCCGGTAACTATGGCTACACCTTC.